The rows below give T cell receptor beta chains drawn from one sample of a study of cytomegalovirus exposure and HLA in healthy donors. TCRdb keeps only in-frame clones here, not all; method: immunoSEQ multiplex PCR. This table has roughly 120,000 clones, approximately 86% appearing once. Sequencing was done on a sample of PBMCs. The receptors derive from a man aged 40-50 years in good health and CMV-seronegative. Both conserved end residues are part of each CDR3. Each record gives: J gene, V gene, CDR3 protein.

j_call: TRBJ2-7
v_call: TRBV27
cdr3_aa: CASSLSWGGRSYEQYF

j_call: TRBJ1-4
v_call: TRBV30
cdr3_aa: CAGGQGSFEKLFF

j_call: TRBJ2-3
v_call: TRBV6-5
cdr3_aa: CASSPLRRADTQYF

j_call: TRBJ2-7
v_call: TRBV5-4
cdr3_aa: CASSLAGSSYEQYF

j_call: TRBJ1-4
v_call: TRBV5-8
cdr3_aa: CASSFLDGELFF

j_call: TRBJ1-3
v_call: TRBV5-6
cdr3_aa: CASSTQGNTIYF

j_call: TRBJ2-7
v_call: TRBV28
cdr3_aa: CATFGGPGYEQYF

j_call: TRBJ1-4
v_call: TRBV5-6
cdr3_aa: CASTPGISEKLFF

j_call: TRBJ2-2
v_call: TRBV4-1
cdr3_aa: CASSLQGTVANTGELFF

j_call: TRBJ1-2
v_call: TRBV5-5
cdr3_aa: CASSLVPANYGYTF

j_call: TRBJ2-7
v_call: TRBV18
cdr3_aa: CASSPGTEGYEQYF

j_call: TRBJ1-4
v_call: TRBV5-1
cdr3_aa: CASSLAGEKEKLFF

j_call: TRBJ1-1
v_call: TRBV5-4
cdr3_aa: CASSLERGGTEAFF

j_call: TRBJ2-1
v_call: TRBV7-2
cdr3_aa: CASSAESGDYNEQFF

j_call: TRBJ2-7
v_call: TRBV4-3
cdr3_aa: CASSQYFLDNYEQYF

j_call: TRBJ2-5
v_call: TRBV6-4
cdr3_aa: CASSPSSGGPVGTQYF

j_call: TRBJ2-7
v_call: TRBV7-3
cdr3_aa: CASSPSYEQYF

j_call: TRBJ1-3
v_call: TRBV5-1
cdr3_aa: CASSLPGSSGNTIYF